The present T cell receptor beta chain was sequenced within a study of blood T cell repertoires in COVID-19. In the study's own analysis: Using reference gene primer amplification, nucleated cell counts were estimated. The assay was immunoSEQ multiplex PCR, and TCRdb's table has in-frame clones only and misses some. V, J and clone size are those of that table, while D and trimming were read from the DNA. The sample holds around 190,000 clones, 84% seen once. CDR3 length: 15 amino acids. The source of this sequence is a woman aged 25 to 45 who had recovered from COVID-19. The J gene is TRBJ1-1, the V gene TRBV21-1. TRBV21-1 is a pseudogene segment. The sequenced material came from PBMCs or T cells enriched from blood (not recorded which). CDR3 sequence (DNA): TGTGCCAGCAGCAAAATGGACGGGGTTGGCACTGAAGCTTTCTTT. Protein product: CASSKMDGVGTEAFF.